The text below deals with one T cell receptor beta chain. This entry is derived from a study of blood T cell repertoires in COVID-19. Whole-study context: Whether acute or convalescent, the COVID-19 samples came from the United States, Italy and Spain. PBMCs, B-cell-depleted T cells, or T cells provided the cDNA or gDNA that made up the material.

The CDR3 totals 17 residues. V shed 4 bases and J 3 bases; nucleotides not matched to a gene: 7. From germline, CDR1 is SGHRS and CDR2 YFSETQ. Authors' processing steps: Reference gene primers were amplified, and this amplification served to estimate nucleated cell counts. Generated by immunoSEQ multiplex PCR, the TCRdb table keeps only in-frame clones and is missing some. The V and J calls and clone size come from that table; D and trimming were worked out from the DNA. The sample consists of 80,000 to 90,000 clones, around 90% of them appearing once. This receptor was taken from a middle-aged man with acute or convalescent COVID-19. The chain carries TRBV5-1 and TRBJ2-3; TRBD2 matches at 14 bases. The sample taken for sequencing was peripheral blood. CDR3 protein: CASSKGTSGSGTDTQYF. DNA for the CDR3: TGCGCCAGCAGCAAAGGGACTAGCGGGAGCGGGACAGATACGCAGTATTTT.